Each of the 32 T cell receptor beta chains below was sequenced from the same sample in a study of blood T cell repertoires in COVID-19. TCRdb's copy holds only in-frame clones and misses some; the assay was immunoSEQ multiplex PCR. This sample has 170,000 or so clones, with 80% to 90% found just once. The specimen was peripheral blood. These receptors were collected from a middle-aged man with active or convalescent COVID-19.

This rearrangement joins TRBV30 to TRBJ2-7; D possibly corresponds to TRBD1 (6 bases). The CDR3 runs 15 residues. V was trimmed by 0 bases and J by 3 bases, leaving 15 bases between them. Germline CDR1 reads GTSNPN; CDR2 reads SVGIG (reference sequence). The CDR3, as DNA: TGTGCCTGGAGTGTGGGGGCAAGGGCGAGCTACGAGCAGTACTTC. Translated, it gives CAWSVGARASYEQYF.

This CDR3 is CASTRTDNGYTF. The CDR3 DNA follows: TGTGCCAGCACTAGGACAGATAATGGCTACACCTTC. The J gene is TRBJ1-2, the V gene TRBV12-3 or TRBV12-4, with D possibly matching TRBD1 (6 bases). V dropped 7 bases and J dropped 6 bases, with 12 bases sitting between them. The CDR3 runs to 12 residues.

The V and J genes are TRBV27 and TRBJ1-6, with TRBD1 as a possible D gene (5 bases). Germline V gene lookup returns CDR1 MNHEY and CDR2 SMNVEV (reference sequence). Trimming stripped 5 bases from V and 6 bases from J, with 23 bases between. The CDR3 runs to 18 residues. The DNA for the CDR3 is TGTGCCAGCAGTCCAACCCCCCCGTGGGGCGAGAGTAATTCACCCCTCCACTTT. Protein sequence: CASSPTPPWGESNSPLHF.

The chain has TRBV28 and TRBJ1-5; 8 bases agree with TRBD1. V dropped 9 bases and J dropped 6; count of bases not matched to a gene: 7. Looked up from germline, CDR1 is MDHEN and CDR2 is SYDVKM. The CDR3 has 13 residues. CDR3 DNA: TGTGCCAGTACAGACAGGGGTGGTCAGCCCCAGCATTTT. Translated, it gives CASTDRGGQPQHF.

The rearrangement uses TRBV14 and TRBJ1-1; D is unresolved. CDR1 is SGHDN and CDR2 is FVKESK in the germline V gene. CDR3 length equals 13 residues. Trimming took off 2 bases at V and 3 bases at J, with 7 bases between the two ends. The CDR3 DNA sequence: TGTGCCAGCAGCCAAAACACCTACACTGAAGCTTTCTTT. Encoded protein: CASSQNTYTEAFF.

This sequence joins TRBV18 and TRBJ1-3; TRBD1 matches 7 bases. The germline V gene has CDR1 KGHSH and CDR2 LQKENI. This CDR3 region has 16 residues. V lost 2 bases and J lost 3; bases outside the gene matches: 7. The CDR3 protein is CASSPTSGTVGNTIYF. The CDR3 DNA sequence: TGTGCCAGCTCACCAACTTCCGGGACAGTTGGAAACACCATATATTTT.

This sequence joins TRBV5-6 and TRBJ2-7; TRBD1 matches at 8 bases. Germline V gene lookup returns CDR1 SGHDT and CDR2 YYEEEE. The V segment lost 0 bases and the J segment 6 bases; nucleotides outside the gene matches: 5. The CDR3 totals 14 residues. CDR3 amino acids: CASSLEGQVGEQYF. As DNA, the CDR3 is TGTGCCAGCAGCTTGGAGGGACAGGTTGGCGAGCAGTACTTC.

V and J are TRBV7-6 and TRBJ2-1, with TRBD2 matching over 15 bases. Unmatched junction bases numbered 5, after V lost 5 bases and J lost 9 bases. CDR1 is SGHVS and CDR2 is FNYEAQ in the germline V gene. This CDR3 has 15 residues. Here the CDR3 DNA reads TGTGCCAGCAGCCGGACTAGCGGGGGGGGTAGTGAGCAGTTCTTC. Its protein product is CASSRTSGGGSEQFF. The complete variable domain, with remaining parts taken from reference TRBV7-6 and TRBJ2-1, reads GAGVSQSPRYKVTKRGQDVALRCDPISGHVSLYWYRQALGQGPEFLTYFNYEAQQDKSGLPNDRFSAERPEGSISTLTIQRTEQRDSAMYRCASSRTSGGGSEQFFGPGTRLTVL.

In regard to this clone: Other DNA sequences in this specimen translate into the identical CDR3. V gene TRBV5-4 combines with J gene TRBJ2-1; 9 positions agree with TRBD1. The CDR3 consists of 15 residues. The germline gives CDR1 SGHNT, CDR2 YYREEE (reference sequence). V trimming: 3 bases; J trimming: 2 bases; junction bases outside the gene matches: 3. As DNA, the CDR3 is TGTGCCAGCAGCTCCGGACAGGGGCCCTACAATGAGCAGTTCTTC. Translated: CASSSGQGPYNEQFF.

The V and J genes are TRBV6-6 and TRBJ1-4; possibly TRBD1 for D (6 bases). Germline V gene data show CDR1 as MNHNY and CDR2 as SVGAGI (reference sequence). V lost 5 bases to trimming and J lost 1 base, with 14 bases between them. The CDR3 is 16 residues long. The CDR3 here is CASSLGQILTNEKLFF. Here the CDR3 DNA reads TGTGCCAGCAGTCTCGGACAGATCTTAACTAATGAAAAACTGTTTTTT.

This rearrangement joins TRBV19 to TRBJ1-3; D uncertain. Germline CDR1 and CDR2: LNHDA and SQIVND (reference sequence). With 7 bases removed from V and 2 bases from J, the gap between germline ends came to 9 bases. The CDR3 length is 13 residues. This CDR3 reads CASTSVPGNTIYF. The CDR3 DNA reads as TGTGCCAGTACCTCGGTCCCTGGAAACACCATATATTTT.

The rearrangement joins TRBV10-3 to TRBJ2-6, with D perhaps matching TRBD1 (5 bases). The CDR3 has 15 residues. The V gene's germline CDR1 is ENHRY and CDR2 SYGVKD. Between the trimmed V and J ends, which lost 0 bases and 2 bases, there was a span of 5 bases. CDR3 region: CAISESGAGANVLTF. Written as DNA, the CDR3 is TGTGCCATCAGTGAGTCAGGGGCTGGGGCCAACGTCCTGACTTTC.

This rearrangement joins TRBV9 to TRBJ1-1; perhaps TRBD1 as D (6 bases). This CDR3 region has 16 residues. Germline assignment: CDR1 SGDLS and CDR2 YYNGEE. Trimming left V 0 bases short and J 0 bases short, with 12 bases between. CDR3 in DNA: TGTGCCAGCAGCGTAGGTGGGACAAACTTGAACACTGAAGCTTTCTTT. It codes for CASSVGGTNLNTEAFF.

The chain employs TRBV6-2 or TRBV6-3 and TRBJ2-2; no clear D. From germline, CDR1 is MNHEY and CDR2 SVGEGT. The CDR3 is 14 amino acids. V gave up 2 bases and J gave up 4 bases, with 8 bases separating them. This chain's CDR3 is CASSYPVGTGELFF. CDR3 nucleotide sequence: TGTGCCAGCAGTTACCCGGTCGGCACCGGGGAGCTGTTTTTT.

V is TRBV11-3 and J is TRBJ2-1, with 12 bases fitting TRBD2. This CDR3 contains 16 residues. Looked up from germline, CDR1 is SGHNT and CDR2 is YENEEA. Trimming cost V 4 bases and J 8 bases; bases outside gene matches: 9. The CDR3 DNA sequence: TGTGCCAGCAGCTCTGAAGCTAGCGGGGGGGCCTATGAGCAGTTCTTC. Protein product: CASSSEASGGAYEQFF.

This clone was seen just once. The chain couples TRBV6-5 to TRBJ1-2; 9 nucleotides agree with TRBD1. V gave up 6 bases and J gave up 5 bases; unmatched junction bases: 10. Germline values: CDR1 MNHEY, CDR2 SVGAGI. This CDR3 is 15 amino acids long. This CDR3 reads CASSPQGTGRYGYTF. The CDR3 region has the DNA TGTGCCAGCAGCCCACAGGGGACAGGGCGATATGGCTACACCTTC.

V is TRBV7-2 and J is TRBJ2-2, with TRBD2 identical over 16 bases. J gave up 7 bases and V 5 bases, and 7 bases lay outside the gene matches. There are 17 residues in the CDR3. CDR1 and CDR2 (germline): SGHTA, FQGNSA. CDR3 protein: CASSTGLAGGPGGELFF. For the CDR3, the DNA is TGTGCCAGCAGCACGGGACTAGCGGGGGGGCCAGGCGGGGAGCTGTTTTTT.

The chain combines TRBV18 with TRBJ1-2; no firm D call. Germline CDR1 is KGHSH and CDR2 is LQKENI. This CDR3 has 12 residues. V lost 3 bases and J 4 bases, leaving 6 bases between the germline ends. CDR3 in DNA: TGTGCCAGCTCACCGGGCCGCTATGGCTACACCTTC. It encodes CASSPGRYGYTF.

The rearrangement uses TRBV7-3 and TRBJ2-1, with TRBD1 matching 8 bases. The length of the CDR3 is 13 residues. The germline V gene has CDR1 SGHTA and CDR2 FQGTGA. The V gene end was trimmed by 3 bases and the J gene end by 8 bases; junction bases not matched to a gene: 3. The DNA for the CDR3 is TGTGCCAGCAGCTTTGCAGGGGGCCATGAGCAGTTCTTC. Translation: CASSFAGGHEQFF.

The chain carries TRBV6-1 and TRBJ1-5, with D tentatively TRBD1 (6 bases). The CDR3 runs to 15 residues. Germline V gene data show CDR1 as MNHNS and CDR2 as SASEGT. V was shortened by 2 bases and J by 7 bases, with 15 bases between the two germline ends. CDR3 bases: TGTGCCAGCAGTGAAAATTCAGCAGGGGCGCAGCCCCAGCATTTT. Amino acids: CASSENSAGAQPQHF.

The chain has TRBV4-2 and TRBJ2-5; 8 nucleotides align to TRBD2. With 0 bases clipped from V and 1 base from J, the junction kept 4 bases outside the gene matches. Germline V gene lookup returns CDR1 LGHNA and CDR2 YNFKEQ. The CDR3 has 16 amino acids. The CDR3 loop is CASSQETGTSQETQYF. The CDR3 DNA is TGTGCCAGCAGCCAAGAAACCGGGACTAGCCAAGAGACCCAGTACTTC.

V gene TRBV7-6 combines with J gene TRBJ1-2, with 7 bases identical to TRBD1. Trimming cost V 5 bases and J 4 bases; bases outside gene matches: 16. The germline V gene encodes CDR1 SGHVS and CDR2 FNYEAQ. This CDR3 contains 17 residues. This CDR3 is CASSRSQTGQGGYGYTF. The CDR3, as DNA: TGTGCCAGCAGCAGATCTCAGACAGGCCAGGGGGGCTATGGCTACACCTTC.

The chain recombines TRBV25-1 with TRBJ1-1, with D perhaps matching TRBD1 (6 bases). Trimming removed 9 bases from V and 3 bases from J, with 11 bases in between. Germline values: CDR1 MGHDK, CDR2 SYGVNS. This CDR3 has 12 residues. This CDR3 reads CASLGQHTEAFF. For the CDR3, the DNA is TGTGCCAGTCTCGGACAGCACACTGAAGCTTTCTTT.

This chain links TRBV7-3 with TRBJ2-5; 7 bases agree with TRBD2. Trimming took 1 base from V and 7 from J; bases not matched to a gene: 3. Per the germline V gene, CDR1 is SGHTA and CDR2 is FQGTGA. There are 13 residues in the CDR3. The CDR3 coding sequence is TGTGCCAGCAGCTTAAATTGGGGGGGGACCCAGTACTTC. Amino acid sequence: CASSLNWGGTQYF.

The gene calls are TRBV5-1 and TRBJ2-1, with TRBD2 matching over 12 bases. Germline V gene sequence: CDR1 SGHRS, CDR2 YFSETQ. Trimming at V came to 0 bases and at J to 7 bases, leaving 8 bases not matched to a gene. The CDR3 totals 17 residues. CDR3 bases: TGCGCCAGCAGCTTGGAAGGACTAGCGGGGTGGGGAAATGAGCAGTTCTTC. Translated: CASSLEGLAGWGNEQFF.

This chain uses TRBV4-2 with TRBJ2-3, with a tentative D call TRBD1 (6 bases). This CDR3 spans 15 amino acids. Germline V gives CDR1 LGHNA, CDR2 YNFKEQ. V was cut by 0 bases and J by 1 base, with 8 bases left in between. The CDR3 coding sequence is TGTGCCAGCAGCCAAGATCGGACAGGCACAGATACGCAGTATTTT. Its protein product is CASSQDRTGTDTQYF.

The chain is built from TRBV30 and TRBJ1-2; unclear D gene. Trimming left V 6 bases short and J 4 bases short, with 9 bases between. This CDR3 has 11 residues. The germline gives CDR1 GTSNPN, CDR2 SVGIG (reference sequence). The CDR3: CACPYIYGYTF. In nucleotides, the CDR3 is TGTGCCTGCCCTTACATCTATGGCTACACCTTC.

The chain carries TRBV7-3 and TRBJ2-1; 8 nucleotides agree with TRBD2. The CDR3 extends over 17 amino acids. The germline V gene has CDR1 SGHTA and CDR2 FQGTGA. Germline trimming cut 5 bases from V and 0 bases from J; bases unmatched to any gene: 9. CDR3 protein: CASSAGGSGSSYNEQFF. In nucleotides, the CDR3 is TGTGCCAGCAGCGCGGGGGGCAGCGGGAGCTCCTACAATGAGCAGTTCTTC.

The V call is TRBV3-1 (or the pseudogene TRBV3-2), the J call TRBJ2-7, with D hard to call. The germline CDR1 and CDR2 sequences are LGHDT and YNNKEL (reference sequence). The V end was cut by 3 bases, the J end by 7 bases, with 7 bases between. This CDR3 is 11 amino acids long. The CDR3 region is CASSHLQEQYF. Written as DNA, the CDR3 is TGTGCCAGCAGCCATCTTCAGGAGCAGTACTTC.

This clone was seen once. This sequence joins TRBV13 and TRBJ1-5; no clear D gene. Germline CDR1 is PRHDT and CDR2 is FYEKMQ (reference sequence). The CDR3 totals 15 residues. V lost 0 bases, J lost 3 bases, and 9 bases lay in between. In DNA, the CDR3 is TGTGCCAGCAGCTTAGGGTCCGGGAACAATCAGCCCCAGCATTTT. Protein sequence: CASSLGSGNNQPQHF.

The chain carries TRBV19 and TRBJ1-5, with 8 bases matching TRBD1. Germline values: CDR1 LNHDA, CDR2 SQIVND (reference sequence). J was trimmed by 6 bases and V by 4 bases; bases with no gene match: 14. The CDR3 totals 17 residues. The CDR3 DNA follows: TGTGCCAGTAGTACCCCCCCCGGGACAGGTAAAGGTCAGCCCCAGCATTTT. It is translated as CASSTPPGTGKGQPQHF.

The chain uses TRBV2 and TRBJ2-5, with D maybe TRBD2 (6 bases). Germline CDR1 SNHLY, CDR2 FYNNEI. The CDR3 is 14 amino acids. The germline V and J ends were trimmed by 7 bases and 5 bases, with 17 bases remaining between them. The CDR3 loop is CASTIESGEETQYF. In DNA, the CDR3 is TGTGCCAGCACCATAGAGTCGGGGGAGGAGACCCAGTACTTC.